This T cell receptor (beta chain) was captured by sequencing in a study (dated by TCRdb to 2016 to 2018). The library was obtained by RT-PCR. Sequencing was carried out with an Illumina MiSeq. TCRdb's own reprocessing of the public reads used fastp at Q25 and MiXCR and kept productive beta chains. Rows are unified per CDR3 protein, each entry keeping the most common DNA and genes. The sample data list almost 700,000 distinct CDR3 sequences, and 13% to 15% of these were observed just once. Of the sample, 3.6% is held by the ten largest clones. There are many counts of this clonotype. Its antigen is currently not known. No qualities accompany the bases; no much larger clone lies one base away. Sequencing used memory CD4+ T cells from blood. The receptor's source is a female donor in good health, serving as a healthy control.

This receptor has the CDR3 CASSQGAGTGGGGETQYF. The DNA sequence is as follows: TGCGCCAGCAGCCAAGGCGCCGGGACAGGGGGCGGCGGAGAGACCCAGTACTTC. Rearrangement joined TRBV4-3 to TRBJ2-5, with 12 bases matching TRBD1. Trimming accounts for 1 base at V and 4 bases at J, while the number of junction bases matched to no gene is 10. Spanning cysteine to phenylalanine, the CDR3 consists of 18 amino acids. The read is trimmed to its CDR3 DNA, 54 bases read in frame from base 1. CDR1 and CDR2 are drawn from the germline V gene: LGHNA, YSLEER.